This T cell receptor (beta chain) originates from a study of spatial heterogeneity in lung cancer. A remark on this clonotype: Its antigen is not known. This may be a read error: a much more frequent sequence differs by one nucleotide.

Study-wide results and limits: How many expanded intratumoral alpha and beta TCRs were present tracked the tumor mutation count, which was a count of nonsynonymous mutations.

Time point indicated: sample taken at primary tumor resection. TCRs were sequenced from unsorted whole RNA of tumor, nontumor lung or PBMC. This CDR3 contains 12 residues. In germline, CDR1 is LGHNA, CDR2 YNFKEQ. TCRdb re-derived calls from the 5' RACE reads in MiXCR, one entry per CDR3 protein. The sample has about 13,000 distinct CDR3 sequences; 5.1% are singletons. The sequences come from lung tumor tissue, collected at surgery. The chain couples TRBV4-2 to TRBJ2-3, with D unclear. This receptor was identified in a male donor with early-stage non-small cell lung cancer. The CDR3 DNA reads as TGTCCCAGCAGCCAAGAAGGAGATACGCAGTATTTT. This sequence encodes CPSSQEGDTQYF.